This entry is about one TCR beta chain. Its antigen is unknown. After removal of 4 bases from V and 0 bases from J, the junction contained 11 bases not matched to a gene. This CDR3 is built from 18 residues. The germline V gene has CDR1 SGHNT and CDR2 YENEEA. The record originates from a study of cytomegalovirus exposure and HLA in healthy donors. Broader study findings: Among TCR sequences, most were rare, though some public TCRs appeared in many donors. It was in a later analysis that TCR association rates were seen to vary by HLA locus, highest for DRB1 and lowest for HLA-C. The study flagged around 150 TCR beta chains as cytomegalovirus-associated. It was confirmed in vitro that three of the CMV-associated chains were specific for CMV antigens.

Primers included in the PCR were 60 Vbeta and 13 Jbeta primers. Using immunoSEQ multiplex PCR, the repertoire was profiled, and TCRdb retains in-frame clones only, with some absent. In the table there are about 120,000 clones, 65% to 80% of which are singletons. The chain uses TRBV11-3 and TRBJ2-7; 11 bases map to TRBD2. Sequenced material: PBMCs. This TCR derives from a man aged 55-75 years in good health and CMV-seropositive. CDR3 DNA: TGTGCCAGCAGCTCCGGACTAGCGGGCACCACGAACTCCTACGAGCAGTACTTC. Its protein product is CASSSGLAGTTNSYEQYF.